The sequence of this T cell receptor (beta chain) was determined in a study of blood T cell repertoires in COVID-19. This clone has a single count. Source study methods: Researchers report that nucleated cell counts were estimated from reference gene primer amplification. Sequenced by immunoSEQ multiplex PCR; TCRdb stores in-frame clones only, minus some. From that table come the V and J calls and clone size; the DNA was used to work out D and trimming. The profile shows about 300,000 clones, 70% to 90% of them singletons. Participant age was roughly 18 to 95 years, and participants resided in approximately 24 US areas. The study assigned cohorts using participant-reported clinical history. Symptom resolution, clearance, or two negative PCRs marked donors in Cohort 3 as recovered. The receptor was isolated from a woman aged 30 to 39 who had recovered from COVID-19. The sequenced material came from PBMCs or T cells enriched from blood (not recorded which).

The CDR3 reads CASSQDLAGYTIYF. The CDR3 DNA sequence: TGTGCCAGCAGCCAAGATCTGGCGGGGTACACCATATATTTT. The J gene is TRBJ1-3, the V gene TRBV14; D ambiguous. This CDR3 region has 14 residues. Trimming removed 0 bases at V and 8 bases at J, with 11 bases between. In germline, CDR1 is SGHDN, CDR2 FVKESK.